The subject of this entry is one TCR beta chain. Its antigen remains unidentified. This record belongs to a study of T cells after yellow fever vaccination. Study-level background: Researchers used SMART-Seq v4 Ultra Low Input to prepare fractions that had low cell numbers.

Germline values: CDR1 DFQATT, CDR2 SNEGSKA (reference sequence). The CDR3 is made up of 13 amino acids. Trimming took off 4 bases at V and 4 bases at J, with 8 bases between the two ends. Broader study findings: Reappearance after the booster was observed for most primary-vaccination clones (about 96% CD4, over 75% CD8). From the bulk population, abundant clonotypes could contaminate and appear within FACS-sorted repertoires.

In making TCR cDNA, 5'RACE template switching added a universal primer site and UMIs to it. Using its own MiXCR run on the 5' RACE reads, TCRdb lists one record per CDR3 protein. The sample records 250,000 to 400,000 distinct CDR3 sequences, over 4% being singletons. The genes are TRBV20-1 and TRBJ2-6; D call uncertain. This TCR was sampled from a man aged 18 to 29 who received the YFV17D yellow fever vaccine. The starting material was PBMCs, obtained 5 days after the yellow fever booster vaccination. CDR3 sequence: CSATDPGANVLTF. As DNA, the CDR3 is TGCAGTGCTACGGATCCCGGGGCCAACGTCCTGACTTTC.